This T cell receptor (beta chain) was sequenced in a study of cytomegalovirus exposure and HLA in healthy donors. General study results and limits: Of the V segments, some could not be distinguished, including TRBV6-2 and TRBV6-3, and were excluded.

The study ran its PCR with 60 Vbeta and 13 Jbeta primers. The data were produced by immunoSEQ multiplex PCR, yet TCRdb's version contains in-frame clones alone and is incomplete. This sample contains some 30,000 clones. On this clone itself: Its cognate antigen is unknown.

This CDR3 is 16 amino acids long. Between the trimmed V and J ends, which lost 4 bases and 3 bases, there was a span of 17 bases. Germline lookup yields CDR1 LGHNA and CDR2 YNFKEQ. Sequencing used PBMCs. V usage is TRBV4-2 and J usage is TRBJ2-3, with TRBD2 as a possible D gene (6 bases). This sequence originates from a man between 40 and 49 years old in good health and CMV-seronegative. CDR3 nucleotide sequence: TGTGCCAGCAGCCTGGGGACCTCAAGCGGGACAGATACGCAGTATTTT. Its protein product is CASSLGTSSGTDTQYF.